The entry that follows covers one T cell receptor (beta chain) sequence. These data are taken from a study of T cell responses to AZD1222 COVID-19 vaccine. From germline, CDR1 is SNHLY and CDR2 FYNNEI. The CDR3 is made up of 15 amino acids. The V segment lost 6 bases and the J segment 1 base; nucleotides outside the gene matches: 6. Assay: immunoSEQ multiplex PCR; the TCRdb copy retains only in-frame clones and omits some. The table includes some 130,000 clones, about 94% detected once. The sequence came from an adult in good health. The genes are TRBV2 and TRBJ1-2, with 9 bases lining up with TRBD1. This specimen was peripheral blood, taken on day 0 of AZD1222 vaccination. The CDR3 spells CASREDRGHNYGYTF. The DNA of the CDR3 is TGTGCCAGCAGGGAGGACAGGGGCCATAACTATGGCTACACCTTC. The full variable domain, with the rest looked up from reference TRBV2 and TRBJ1-2, is EPEVTQTPSHQVTQMGQEVILRCVPISNHLYFYWYRQILGQKVEFLVSFYNNEISEKSEIFDDQFSVERPDGSNFTLKIRSTKLEDSAMYFCASREDRGHNYGYTFGSGTRLTVV.